This TCR beta chain derives from a study of neurological immune-mediated disorders. Broader study findings: In HTLV-1-associated myelopathy, TCR clonal expansion was greatest, whereas multiple sclerosis had the least, falling below healthy controls.

This clonotype was picked up many times. The target antigen is unknown. Germline V gives CDR1 SGHKS, CDR2 YYEKEE (reference sequence). V shed 4 bases and J 0 bases; nucleotides not matched to a gene: 6. CDR3 length: 15 residues. TCRdb reanalysed the 5' RACE reads using MiXCR and keeps one entry per CDR3 protein. The sample lists around 48,000 distinct CDR3 sequences; about a tenth were seen once. Sequencing was performed on PBMCs. The receptor comes from a woman aged 40 to 50 with HTLV-1-associated myelopathy (HAM/TSP). This chain links TRBV5-5 with TRBJ1-1, with 7 nucleotides matching TRBD1. CDR3 sequence reads: CASSHGGGLNTEAFF. The CDR3 DNA reads as TGTGCCAGCAGCCATGGAGGGGGCTTGAACACTGAAGCTTTCTTT.